This is a list of T cell receptor beta chains from one sample in a study of T cell repertoires in cytomegalovirus infection. TCRdb called the reads again in MiXCR, with one record for every CDR3 protein. The sample holds roughly 700,000 distinct CDR3 sequences, 33% seen once. Their recognized antigens are unknown. Sequenced material: cultured PBMCs, taken from culture after CMV antigen stimulation. The receptors here all came from a human donor in good health (CMV status not recorded). Some clones in this sample may be carry-over from other donors' samples. Both conserved end residues are part of each CDR3. The order of the fields is D gene, V gene, clone size, J gene, CDR3 protein, CDR3 DNA. A D gene is named only where the DNA matches it firmly. Size is omitted from some rows. Given values are once, few, many or a class for expanded clones.

D: .; V: TRBV7-6; size: few; J: TRBJ2-3; CDR3: CASSPGKGLIKDTQYF; DNA: TGTGCCAGCAGCCCGGGGAAGGGGCTAATAAAAGATACGCAGTATTTT
D: .; V: TRBV7-2; size: many; J: TRBJ2-5; CDR3: CASSMSGQETQYF; DNA: TGTGCCAGCAGCATGAGCGGTCAGGAGACCCAGTACTTC
D: .; V: TRBV7-2; size: .; J: TRBJ2-3; CDR3: CASSPDRTFTDTQYF; DNA: TGTGCCAGCAGCCCCGACAGAACCTTCACAGATACGCAGTATTTT
D: TRBD2; V: TRBV12-5; size: .; J: TRBJ2-5; CDR3: CASGLPGASGGKQETQYF; DNA: TGTGCTAGTGGCTTACCGGGGGCTAGCGGGGGAAAACAAGAGACCCAGTACTTC
D: TRBD1; V: TRBV7-9; size: .; J: TRBJ2-1; CDR3: CASREAGGQFF; DNA: TGTGCCAGCAGGGAGGCAGGGGGCCAGTTCTTC
D: .; V: TRBV12-3/TRBV12-4; size: .; J: TRBJ2-3; CDR3: CASSTRDVDTQYF; DNA: TGTGCCAGCAGTACCCGGGACGTCGATACGCAGTATTTT
D: TRBD2; V: TRBV15; size: few; J: TRBJ2-3; CDR3: CATSSTWTSGRASDTQYF; DNA: TGTGCCACCAGCAGTACTTGGACTAGCGGGAGGGCCTCAGATACGCAGTATTTT
D: TRBD2; V: TRBV7-2; size: few; J: TRBJ2-5; CDR3: CAGGAGGLETQYF; DNA: TGTGCCGGGGGGGCGGGGGGGCTAGAGACCCAGTACTTC
D: .; V: TRBV29-1; size: .; J: TRBJ1-2; CDR3: CSVEVRYGYTF; DNA: TGCAGCGTTGAAGTCCGCTATGGCTACACCTTC
D: TRBD2; V: TRBV7-4; size: few; J: TRBJ2-1; CDR3: CASSLGPSGEQFF; DNA: TGTGCCAGCAGCTTAGGTCCTAGCGGCGAGCAGTTCTTC
D: .; V: TRBV7-4; size: .; J: TRBJ1-1; CDR3: CASSLLQGSGAFF; DNA: TGTGCCAGCAGCTTATTACAGGGCTCTGGTGCTTTCTTT
D: .; V: TRBV18; size: .; J: TRBJ2-3; CDR3: CASSRSGDSDTQYF; DNA: TGTGCCAGCTCACGCAGCGGGGACAGCGATACGCAGTATTTT
D: TRBD2; V: TRBV7-9; size: .; J: TRBJ2-2; CDR3: CALSSGIRTGELFF; DNA: TGTGCCTTGAGTAGCGGGATCCGCACCGGGGAGCTGTTTTTT
D: TRBD1; V: TRBV2; size: few; J: TRBJ1-6; CDR3: CASRRQGSNSPLHF; DNA: TGTGCCAGCAGACGACAGGGGAGTAATTCACCCCTCCACTTT
D: TRBD2; V: TRBV7-8; size: many; J: TRBJ2-1; CDR3: CASSLGGQRGGNEQFF; DNA: TGTGCCAGCAGCTTAGGCGGACAGCGGGGGGGCAATGAGCAGTTCTTC
D: TRBD1; V: TRBV9; size: few; J: TRBJ1-3; CDR3: CASSFTVGDRVGNTIYF; DNA: TGTGCCAGCAGCTTCACAGTGGGGGACAGGGTCGGCAACACCATATATTTT
D: .; V: TRBV20-1; size: .; J: TRBJ2-4; CDR3: CSADPGLGAAAKNIQYF; DNA: TGCAGTGCGGACCCGGGCTTGGGTGCAGCAGCCAAAAACATTCAGTACTTC
D: .; V: TRBV7-2; size: many; J: TRBJ2-1; CDR3: CASSLNPGYEQFF; DNA: TGTGCCAGCAGCCTGAACCCCGGGTATGAGCAGTTCTTC
D: TRBD2; V: TRBV7-2; size: many; J: TRBJ2-1; CDR3: CASSLGTGGPYEQFF; DNA: TGTGCCAGCAGCTTAGGTACGGGAGGGCCTTATGAGCAGTTCTTC
D: .; V: TRBV4-1; size: .; J: TRBJ2-4; CDR3: CASSHRGGLGKNIQYF; DNA: TGCGCCAGCAGCCACCGAGGGGGGCTGGGCAAAAACATTCAGTACTTC
D: TRBD2; V: TRBV7-9; size: .; J: TRBJ2-3; CDR3: CASSSSGAKDTQYF; DNA: TGTGCCAGCAGCTCCAGCGGGGCCAAGGATACGCAGTATTTT
D: .; V: TRBV27; size: .; J: TRBJ2-7; CDR3: CASSLGTYYYEQYF; DNA: TGTGCCAGCAGTTTAGGGACTTACTACTACGAGCAGTACTTC